Each of the 11 T cell receptor beta chains below was sequenced from the same sample in a study of blood T cell repertoires in COVID-19. Data came from immunoSEQ multiplex PCR; TCRdb stores just in-frame clones and leaves some out. The table has roughly 180,000 clones, about 78% seen once; the top ten hold roughly 7.8%. Sequenced material: peripheral blood. The receptor source for this set is a woman between 50 and 59 years old with active or convalescent COVID-19.

The chain employs TRBV18 and TRBJ2-7; TRBD1 agrees at 11 bases. There are 17 residues in the CDR3. Germline CDR1 KGHSH, CDR2 LQKENI. The ends lost 3 bases at V and 2 bases at J; junction bases unmatched: 9. CDR3 nucleotide sequence: TGTGCCAGCTCACCGAACTCCGGGACAGGGGGGGCCTACGAGCAGTACTTC. This gives the protein CASSPNSGTGGAYEQYF. The full variable domain, its missing parts supplied by reference TRBV18 and TRBJ2-7, is NAGVMQNPRHLVRRRGQEARLRCSPMKGHSHVYWYRQLPEEGLKFMVYLQKENIIDESGMPKERFSAEFPKEGPSILRIQQVVRGDSAAYFCASSPNSGTGGAYEQYFGPGTRLTVT.

The rearrangement joins TRBV19 to TRBJ1-2; possibly TRBD1 for D (5 bases). V gave up 5 bases and J gave up 2 bases, with 24 bases separating them. CDR3 length equals 18 residues. Looked up from germline, CDR1 is LNHDA and CDR2 is SQIVND (reference sequence). In nucleotides, the CDR3 is TGTGCCAGTAGTCTGTCTCGGGGCGGCCTTGGAGGGAACTATGGCTACACCTTC. Its translation is CASSLSRGGLGGNYGYTF.

V usage is TRBV7-2 and J usage is TRBJ2-2; D is perhaps TRBD1 (6 bases). V shed 0 bases and J shed 6 bases, with 14 bases lying between them. Germline CDR1 and CDR2: SGHTA and FQGNSA. The CDR3 extends over 16 amino acids. The CDR3 nucleotides read TGTGCCAGCAGCTTAGCTGCTAGCAGGGGTTCCGGGGAGCTGTTTTTT. The encoded protein is CASSLAASRGSGELFF.

The gene calls are TRBV5-8 and TRBJ2-4, with a tentative D call TRBD2 (5 bases). CDR3 length: 14 amino acids. Germline values: CDR1 SGHTS, CDR2 YDEGEE. Trimming took off 0 bases at V and 4 bases at J, with 8 bases between the two ends. This chain's CDR3 is CASSLVPGKNIQYF. Here the CDR3 DNA reads TGTGCCAGCAGCTTGGTTCCGGGGAAAAACATTCAGTACTTC.

V and J are TRBV7-9 and TRBJ2-7, with no clear D. The germline V gene has CDR1 SEHNR and CDR2 FQNEAQ (reference sequence). The CDR3 has 15 residues. Trimming removed 5 bases at V and 12 bases at J, with 26 bases between. CDR3 coding DNA: TGTGCCAGCAGCCCGGTTCGGTACAGTTCGGCTGAGTTGTACTTC. It translates to CASSPVRYSSAELYF.

This clone was counted only a few times. The chain is built from TRBV7-2 and TRBJ2-5; weak D call: TRBD2 (6 bases). CDR1 is SGHTA, CDR2 FQGNSA, per germline. The CDR3 loop spans 15 amino acids. V lost 5 bases, J lost 1 base, and 14 bases lay in between. Written as DNA, the CDR3 is TGTGCCAGCAGCCCTCAGGTGGGAGGCCAAGAGACCCAGTACTTC. Protein product: CASSPQVGGQETQYF. Based on the CDR3 plus reference TRBV7-2 and TRBJ2-5, the full variable domain is GAGVSQSPSNKVTEKGKDVELRCDPISGHTALYWYRQSLGQGLEFLIYFQGNSAPDKSGLPSDRFSAERTGGSVSTLTIQRTQQEDSAVYLCASSPQVGGQETQYFGPGTRLLVL.

The V call is TRBV30, the J call TRBJ1-2; 8 bases are a match to TRBD1. The junction had 5 bases not matched to a gene; V was cut back by 2 bases and J by 3 bases. The CDR3 loop spans 14 amino acids. Germline V gene lookup returns CDR1 GTSNPN and CDR2 SVGIG (reference sequence). In nucleotides, the CDR3 is TGTGCCTGGAGTCCAGGGGGCGAACACTATGGCTACACCTTC. This sequence encodes CAWSPGGEHYGYTF. The full variable domain, in which reference TRBV30 and TRBJ1-2 provide the parts outside the CDR3, is SQTIHQWPATLVQPVGSPLSLECTVEGTSNPNLYWYRQAAGRGLQLLFYSVGIGQISSEVPQNLSASRPQDRQFILSSKKLLLSDSGFYLCAWSPGGEHYGYTFGSGTRLTVV.

The chain is built from TRBV7-2 and TRBJ2-3; 15 bases are a match to TRBD2. CDR1 is SGHTA, CDR2 FQGNSA, per germline. J lost 4 bases, V lost 4 bases, and 3 bases had no gene match. This CDR3 has 16 amino acids. In DNA, the CDR3 is TGTGCCAGCAGCTCAAGGACTAGCGGGGGGGCAGATACGCAGTATTTT. This gives the protein CASSSRTSGGADTQYF. Based on the CDR3 plus reference TRBV7-2 and TRBJ2-3, the full variable domain is GAGVSQSPSNKVTEKGKDVELRCDPISGHTALYWYRQSLGQGLEFLIYFQGNSAPDKSGLPSDRFSAERTGGSVSTLTIQRTQQEDSAVYLCASSSRTSGGADTQYFGPGTRLTVL.

This clone was recorded only once. The V and J genes are TRBV30 and TRBJ1-1; D gene ambiguous. Germline V gives CDR1 GTSNPN, CDR2 SVGIG (reference sequence). The CDR3 covers 13 residues. Trimming left V 2 bases short and J 0 bases short, with 7 bases between. The chain's CDR3 is CAWSSSLNTEAFF. The CDR3 region has the DNA TGTGCCTGGAGTTCTAGTTTGAACACTGAAGCTTTCTTT.

Only a few counts were recorded for this clone. The rearrangement links TRBV28 to TRBJ2-7, with 9 bases identical to TRBD1. The germline CDR1 and CDR2 sequences are MDHEN and SYDVKM. J gave up 6 bases and V 3 bases, and 6 bases lay outside the gene matches. This CDR3 has 14 amino acids. The CDR3 protein is CASSFLDRGSEQYF. Written as DNA, the CDR3 is TGTGCCAGCAGTTTCTTGGACAGGGGATCCGAGCAGTACTTC. Drawing the rest from reference TRBV28 and TRBJ2-7, the complete variable domain is DVKVTQSSRYLVKRTGEKVFLECVQDMDHENMFWYRQDPGLGLRLIYFSYDVKMKEKGDIPEGYSVSREKKERFSLILESASTNQTSMYLCASSFLDRGSEQYFGPGTRLTVT.

This chain joins TRBV11-2 and TRBJ1-1, with D tentatively TRBD1 (6 bases). Germline CDR1 reads SGHAT; CDR2 reads FQNNGV. V lost 4 bases and J lost 5, with 17 bases in between. The CDR3 totals 15 residues. This CDR3 reads CASSSPRGRGTEAFF. CDR3 coding DNA: TGTGCCAGCAGCTCCCCGCGGGGGCGGGGGACTGAAGCTTTCTTT.